Reported below is one T cell receptor beta chain. Its cognate antigen has yet to be identified. No qualities accompany the bases; no much larger clone lies one base away. The record originates from a study of graft-versus-host responses after intestinal transplantation (dated by TCRdb to the early 2020s). Notes on the research overall: Recipients received multivisceral, liver-intestinal, or isolated intestinal transplants. Alloreactive clones were identified by sequencing pre-transplant mixed lymphocyte reaction products and comparing these products with unstimulated pre-transplant donor and recipient T cells. Every recipient was given anti-thymocyte globulin induction, followed by 2 to 3 years of maintenance tacrolimus and steroids. Of the 20 to 25 intestinal transplant recipients enrolled in the cohort, one of whom was a retransplant, a few patients without pretransplant specimens were excluded. Rather than going through the commercial service, samples from a few later patients were sequenced in-house on an Illumina MiSeq and processed with MiXCR. Donor T cell macrochimerism was defined as a peak of at least 4% donor T cells among recipient peripheral blood mononuclear cells. Bulk TCR-beta CDR3 sequencing was used to track graft-versus-host and host-versus-graft alloreactive T cell clones in the graft, circulation and bone marrow after intestinal transplantation.

V is trimmed back by 7 bases and J by 0 bases, and the junction contains 7 bases that no gene match accounts for. The cysteine opens and the phenylalanine closes a CDR3 of 14 amino acids. Only CDR3 DNA remains: 42 bases, in frame from the first base. According to the germline V gene, CDR1 reads SGHRS and CDR2 reads YFSETQ. Broader findings and caveats from the paper: High GvH to HvG T cell clonal ratios were observed in the allografts of patients with donor T cell macrochimerism. The relatively low number and heterogeneity of intestinal transplant patients limited the conclusions. GvH clones were detected in recipient bone marrow, and some appeared earlier in ileal mucosa or blood, consistent with an intestinal mucosal origin. Early after transplant, peak levels of circulating GvH clones were associated with declines in HvG clones.

Read against the paper, the sample's time point label means: cells obtained before transplantation from donor or recipient. CD3+CD4+ and CD3+CD8+ populations were FACS-sorted from unstimulated pre-transplant donor and recipient cells taken from spleen or lymph nodes. Receptor amplification or capture employed the immunoSEQ multiplex PCR assay. For most patients, genomic DNA was isolated with the Qiagen DNeasy Blood and Tissue Kit and sent frozen to Adaptive Biotechnologies for TCR sequencing. Adaptive Biotechnologies carried out high-throughput TCR-beta CDR3 sequencing of genomic DNA for most patients. From the authors' description of their analysis: Adaptive's ImmunoSEQ software was the source of the TCR sequencing data for fewer than 20 patients, while a few other patients were processed with MiXCR and VDJtools. CD4 versus CD8 sorting errors were corrected by removing sequences found in both subsets at a frequency ratio below 5:1. CDR3 nucleotide sequences shared by donor and recipient were removed because the origin of these sequences could not be assigned. At least 2-fold expansion over unstimulated cells and a minimum CFSE-low frequency of 0.002% (template counts) or 0.001% (read counts) were required for clones to be classified as alloreactive. Clones detected in sequenced pre-transplant spleen, lymph node, or MLR CFSE-low populations of the donor or recipient were defined as mappable. Cumulative frequency of alloreactive clones was calculated as a percentage of all sequences weighted by copy number. The table was pulled from immuneACCESS by TCRdb, which kept in-frame rearrangements only. Such tables lose some clones; where checked, under half of the loss comes from unresolved V genes, and the rest has no known cause. The V and J calls and clone size are taken from that table; D and trimming were inferred from the DNA. The sample table holds more than 90,000 clones, of which around 93% were seen once. In total, the top ten clones hold 0.49% of the sample.

The sequence links TRBV5-1 to TRBJ2-7; the central 7 bases match TRBD1. The material sequenced was unstimulated CD8+ T cells sorted from spleen or lymph node cells, taken before intestinal transplant. The receptor was derived from a human donor who received an intestinal transplant. The CDR3 region has the sequence CASGETGSSYEQYF. The nucleotide sequence is given as TGCGCCAGCGGGGAGACAGGGAGCTCCTACGAGCAGTACTTC.